These T cell receptor beta chains were read from a single sample in a study of metastatic and nonmetastatic thyroid tumors. TCRdb reassembled clones from the PCR reads with MiXCR. The sample records 40,000 to 45,000 clones, approximately 16% being singletons. Sequencing used blood. The receptors here all came from a female donor with papillary thyroid cancer or a benign thyroid nodule (not recorded which). Some clones in this sample may be carry-over from other donors' samples. Both conserved end residues are part of each CDR3. D genes are given only for firm matches. Some rows have no size entry. The others give once, few or many, or a class for an expanded clone.

v_gene	d_gene	j_gene	abundance	CDR3nt	CDR3aa
TRBV11-3	NA	TRBJ2-1	many	TGTGCCAGCAGCCCCGGACGCAGAGAAGCCTACAATGAGCAGTTCTTC	CASSPGRREAYNEQFF
TRBV5-1	NA	TRBJ2-5	many	TGCGCCAGCAGCTTGAACGGTAAAGAGACCCAGTACTTC	CASSLNGKETQYF
TRBV4-2	NA	TRBJ2-1	many	TGTGCCAGCAGCCCCCTTTGGATTCTCAGCTCCTACAATGAGCAGTTCTTC	CASSPLWILSSYNEQFF
TRBV6-1	NA	TRBJ2-3	NA	TGTGCCATTGCAGTCGAGAAGATCACAGATACGCAGTATTTT	CAIAVEKITDTQYF
TRBV5-1	NA	TRBJ1-1	medium-sized	TGCGCCAGCAGTCGAGGGGGGAAGAACACTGAAGCTTTCTTT	CASSRGGKNTEAFF
TRBV12-3/TRBV12-4	TRBD1	TRBJ2-1	many	TGTGCCAGCAGTGCGACAGGGTTCAATGAGCAGTTCTTC	CASSATGFNEQFF
TRBV5-1	NA	TRBJ2-1	NA	TGCGCCAGCAGCTCCCGGGTTAATCAGGGCCCCTACAATGAGCAGTTCTTC	CASSSRVNQGPYNEQFF
TRBV7-9	NA	TRBJ2-7	many	TGTGCCAGCAGCCCCTGGGGGGGGGCCGTGCACGAGCAGTACTTC	CASSPWGGAVHEQYF
TRBV28	NA	TRBJ2-2	few	TGTGCCAACAGCCGCCCCAAGGGGATAGATTACCCGAACACCGGGGAGCTGTTTTTT	CANSRPKGIDYPNTGELFF
TRBV28	NA	TRBJ2-7	many	TGTGCCAGCAGTTACCAAGACAGGCCATACGAGCAGTACTTC	CASSYQDRPYEQYF
TRBV7-3	NA	TRBJ2-2	many	TGTGCCAGCAGCTCCGGCGGGGAGCTGTTTTTT	CASSSGGELFF
TRBV5-6	NA	TRBJ2-1	NA	TGTGCCAGCAGTCATGCCACAGGGTTTTCCTACAATGAGCAGTTCTTC	CASSHATGFSYNEQFF
TRBV7-3	TRBD2	TRBJ2-2	many	TGTGCCAGCAGCCAGGGACTAGCGGGAGGCCCCGGGGAGCTGTTTTTT	CASSQGLAGGPGELFF
TRBV9	TRBD2	TRBJ2-1	many	TGTGCCAGCAGCGTAGGGGCCCCTAGCGGGCTTTTCTACAATGAGCAGTTCTTC	CASSVGAPSGLFYNEQFF
TRBV2	NA	TRBJ2-7	many	TGTGCCAGCAGTGAGGGGCCAACGAGGCAGTACTTC	CASSEGPTRQYF
TRBV5-5	TRBD1	TRBJ1-4	many	TGTGCCAGCAGTTCAGGGGGCTGGGGTGAAAAACTGTTTTTT	CASSSGGWGEKLFF